This T cell receptor beta chain was found in a study of T cell changes during pregnancy in multiple sclerosis. Data came from immunoSEQ multiplex PCR; TCRdb stores just in-frame clones and leaves some out. Of tens of thousands of clones listed, about 92% are singletons. The germline gives CDR1 SGHTA, CDR2 FQGNSA. CDR3 length equals 14 residues. The V end lost 1 base, the J end lost 5 bases, and 9 bases lay between the germline ends. This rearrangement joins TRBV7-2 to TRBJ2-1; a weak D match, TRBD1 (5 bases). The specimen was peripheral blood, collected in the second trimester of pregnancy. The origin of this receptor is a female donor in good health, enrolled as a control in a pregnancy study. CDR3 in DNA: TGTGCCAGCAGCTTAGATGGGGCCGACAATGAGCAGTTCTTC. Residues: CASSLDGADNEQFF.